Following are 27 T cell receptor beta chains from one sample sequenced in a study of shared clonotypes between healthy human individuals. The table came from immunoSEQ multiplex PCR; TCRdb's copy has only in-frame clones and leaves some out. Among roughly 2 million clones listed, over 85% were seen once. Sequencing was carried out using naive CD4+ T cells sorted from blood. The subset denotes: CD45RA+ positively selected. These receptors all stem from a man between 18 and 35 years old in good health.

The chain uses TRBV5-4 and TRBJ2-1; perhaps D is TRBD1 or TRBD2 (5 bases each). The V gene lost 3 bases and the J gene lost 4 bases, with 11 bases spanning the gap. CDR1 and CDR2 (germline): SGHNT, YYREEE (reference sequence). The CDR3 has 14 amino acids. CDR3 sequence: CASSSRDRYNEQFF. The CDR3 nucleotides are TGTGCCAGCAGCTCCCGGGACCGATACAATGAGCAGTTCTTC.

V usage is TRBV5-1 and J usage is TRBJ2-3; tentatively, D is TRBD1 (5 bases). Germline V gene data show CDR1 as SGHRS and CDR2 as YFSETQ. Deletions cut 7 bases from V and 2 bases from J, with 17 bases between. The CDR3 consists of 15 residues. CDR3 amino acids: CASRARVSDTDTQYF. The DNA of the CDR3 is TGCGCCAGCCGTGCCAGGGTATCTGACACAGATACGCAGTATTTT.

The rearrangement links TRBV11-2 to TRBJ1-4; D is undetermined. The germline V gene has CDR1 SGHAT and CDR2 FQNNGV. This CDR3 spans 16 amino acids. Between the trimmed V and J ends, which lost 4 bases and 1 base, there was a span of 13 bases. CDR3 residues: CASSSWGGETNEKLFF. The CDR3 DNA sequence: TGTGCCAGCAGCTCATGGGGTGGCGAAACTAATGAAAAACTGTTTTTT.

The chain joins TRBV19 to TRBJ2-5; no clear D gene. CDR1 and CDR2 from the germline V gene are LNHDA and SQIVND (reference sequence). This CDR3 spans 13 amino acids. The germline V and J ends were trimmed by 5 bases and 3 bases, with 10 bases remaining between them. The CDR3 loop is CASSRTFEETQYF. The CDR3 DNA sequence: TGTGCCAGTAGTCGGACCTTCGAAGAGACCCAGTACTTC.

This chain links TRBV7-9 with TRBJ2-7; 8 nucleotides match TRBD1. The CDR3 consists of 15 residues. V lost 5 bases to trimming and J lost 4 bases; unmatched junction nucleotides: 10. Looked up from germline, CDR1 is SEHNR and CDR2 is FQNEAQ (reference sequence). The CDR3 DNA is TGTGCCAGCAGCGCCCCGGAGACAGGGGTATACGAGCAGTACTTC. This sequence encodes CASSAPETGVYEQYF.

On this clone: The sample has other DNA sequences that encode this CDR3 too. This chain links TRBV18 with TRBJ1-5, with TRBD1 identical over 7 bases. The germline CDR1 and CDR2 sequences are KGHSH and LQKENI. V lost 4 bases to trimming and J lost 2 bases; unmatched junction nucleotides: 2. This CDR3 has 14 residues. The CDR3 loop reads CASSQGAGNQPQHF. The CDR3 bases are TGTGCCAGCTCACAGGGGGCTGGCAATCAGCCCCAGCATTTT.

Here the CDR3 reads CASSPRGTVYTDTQYF. Written as DNA, the CDR3 is TGTGCCAGCAGTCCACGGGGGACCGTTTACACAGATACGCAGTATTTT. The chain combines TRBV28 with TRBJ2-3, with a possible D match to TRBD2 (6 bases). The ends were cut back, 5 bases at V and 2 bases at J, with 17 bases in the middle. CDR1 MDHEN and CDR2 SYDVKM come from the germline V gene. The CDR3 loop spans 16 amino acids.

The V and J genes are TRBV5-1 and TRBJ1-6; 7 bases line up with TRBD1. The CDR3 is 15 residues long. Trimming cost V 5 bases and J 4 bases; bases outside gene matches: 6. Germline loops: CDR1 SGHRS, CDR2 YFSETQ. CDR3: CASRLQGLYNSPLHF. In DNA, the CDR3 is TGCGCCAGCAGGTTACAGGGGCTGTATAATTCACCCCTCCACTTT.

Points on this clone: This specimen includes other DNA sequences encoding the same CDR3. V is TRBV5-1 and J is TRBJ2-7; 8 bases match TRBD1. Trimming at V came to 0 bases and at J to 2 bases, leaving 1 base not matched to a gene. This CDR3 contains 14 residues. The germline CDR1 and CDR2 sequences are SGHRS and YFSETQ. CDR3 nucleotide sequence: TGCGCCAGCAGCTTGGACAGGGGGACCTACGAGCAGTACTTC. Residues: CASSLDRGTYEQYF.

The rearrangement joins TRBV19 to TRBJ1-5, with D perhaps matching TRBD1 (5 bases). Trimming shortened V by 4 bases and J by 3 bases, and 13 bases separated the two germline ends. CDR1 is LNHDA, CDR2 SQIVND, per germline (reference sequence). CDR3 length: 15 residues. The CDR3 DNA is TGTGCCAGTAGTACAATCGGGACCACCAATCAGCCCCAGCATTTT. This gives the protein CASSTIGTTNQPQHF.

This clone appeared a single time. The chain uses TRBV7-2 and TRBJ1-2; the D gene is possibly TRBD1 (6 bases). Between the trimmed V and J ends, which lost 5 bases and 4 bases, there was a span of 17 bases. CDR1 SGHTA and CDR2 FQGNSA come from the germline V gene. There are 15 residues in the CDR3. CDR3 nucleotides: TGTGCCAGCAGCATTTCCGGGACACCTATCTATGGCTACACCTTC. It codes for CASSISGTPIYGYTF. Filled out from reference TRBV7-2 and TRBJ1-2, the complete variable domain reads GAGVSQSPSNKVTEKGKDVELRCDPISGHTALYWYRQSLGQGLEFLIYFQGNSAPDKSGLPSDRFSAERTGGSVSTLTIQRTQQEDSAVYLCASSISGTPIYGYTFGSGTRLTVV.

Note on this clone: A junction end diverges from the germline sequence, so it may reflect a read error. The CDR3 is CASSLAGGTYEQYF. CDR3 nucleotide sequence: TGTGCTAGCAGCTTAGCGGGGGGGACCTACGAGCAGTACTTC. The genes are TRBV7-7 and TRBJ2-7, with TRBD2 matching 11 bases. CDR3 length: 14 amino acids. Germline CDR1 is SSHAT and CDR2 is FNYEAQ (reference sequence).

The chain joins TRBV19 to TRBJ2-4; no clear D gene. CDR1 LNHDA and CDR2 SQIVND come from the germline V gene (reference sequence). The CDR3 has 13 amino acids. The V gene lost 0 bases and the J gene lost 6 bases, with 6 bases spanning the gap. CDR3 bases: TGTGCCAGTAGTATAGATCCGGGAAACATTCAGTACTTC. It codes for CASSIDPGNIQYF.

The chain couples TRBV7-2 to TRBJ2-3; D possibly corresponds to TRBD2 (6 bases). This CDR3 comprises 15 residues. Germline V gene data show CDR1 as SGHTA and CDR2 as FQGNSA. V lost 3 bases to trimming and J lost 6 bases, with 16 bases between them. CDR3 DNA: TGTGCCAGCAGCTTTTCAGGCGGGACGGCGGATACGCAGTATTTT. Translation: CASSFSGGTADTQYF.

The chain joins TRBV6-4 to TRBJ2-5; 7 bases fit TRBD2. The CDR3 is made up of 18 amino acids. CDR1 MRHNA and CDR2 SNTAGT come from the germline V gene. J gave up 0 bases and V 0 bases, and 10 bases lay outside the gene matches. The CDR3: CASSDSAVAGLYQETQYF. As DNA, the CDR3 is TGTGCCAGCAGTGACTCGGCGGTAGCGGGCTTGTACCAAGAGACCCAGTACTTC.

This clone was seen just once. The chain couples TRBV4-1 to TRBJ1-2, with 8 bases that match TRBD1. CDR3 length equals 15 residues. The V and J ends lost 3 bases and 6 bases, in that order; junction bases with no gene match: 9. The V gene's germline CDR1 is MGHRA and CDR2 YSYEKL. As DNA, the CDR3 is TGCGCCAGCAGCCATGTGGATAAGACAGGGGATGGCTACACCTTC. Translation gives CASSHVDKTGDGYTF.

CDR3 amino acids: CASSLGEKGPYEQYF. The DNA of the CDR3 is TGTGCCAGCAGCTTAGGGGAGAAGGGTCCCTACGAGCAGTACTTC. The chain links TRBV11-2 to TRBJ2-7; TRBD2 is a possible D gene (5 bases). The ends were cut back, 1 base at V and 2 bases at J, with 12 bases in the middle. Per the germline V gene, CDR1 is SGHAT and CDR2 is FQNNGV. There are 15 residues in the CDR3.

This chain links TRBV6-1 with TRBJ2-7; 7 nucleotides line up with TRBD1. V dropped 3 bases and J dropped 4; count of bases not matched to a gene: 9. Germline V gene lookup returns CDR1 MNHNS and CDR2 SASEGT. The CDR3 length is 15 residues. The CDR3 bases are TGTGCCAGCAGTGACCGAAAGACAGGGAAATACGAGCAGTACTTC. Translated: CASSDRKTGKYEQYF.

The rearrangement links TRBV6-1 to TRBJ2-7; D perhaps matches TRBD1 (5 bases). V lost 6 bases and J lost 5, with 14 bases in between. The germline V gene encodes CDR1 MNHNS and CDR2 SASEGT. CDR3 size: 13 residues. This chain's CDR3 is CASRILLGDEQYF. The CDR3 bases are TGTGCCAGCAGAATCCTTCTAGGGGACGAGCAGTACTTC.

The V call is TRBV27, the J call TRBJ1-6; D unresolved. This CDR3 contains 15 residues. Trimming left V 3 bases short and J 7 bases short, with 13 bases between. From germline, CDR1 is MNHEY and CDR2 SMNVEV (reference sequence). CDR3 region: CASSFPGISNSPLHF. CDR3 coding DNA: TGTGCCAGCAGTTTCCCGGGAATTAGCAATTCACCCCTCCACTTT.

This chain links TRBV4-1 with TRBJ2-4; 9 nucleotides agree with TRBD2. Germline trimming cut 1 base from V and 9 bases from J; bases unmatched to any gene: 13. Germline CDR1 and CDR2: MGHRA and YSYEKL. The CDR3 contains 17 residues. CDR3 coding DNA: TGCGCCAGCAGCCAAGGGCTAGCGGGGTCCGGGGGAGGCATTCAGTACTTC. This codes for CASSQGLAGSGGGIQYF.

The chain couples TRBV29-1 to TRBJ2-5; TRBD2 aligns across 7 bases. V lost 5 bases, J lost 2 bases, and 11 bases stayed unmatched. Germline CDR1 and CDR2: SQVTM and ANQGSEA. The CDR3 totals 15 residues. The CDR3 bases are TGCAGCGTTCGTCGGGATAGCGGGCCTCAAGAGACCCAGTACTTC. This gives the protein CSVRRDSGPQETQYF.

V and J are TRBV29-1 and TRBJ2-6; D uncertain. The V gene lost 6 bases and the J gene lost 4 bases, with 7 bases spanning the gap. CDR3 length: 12 amino acids. CDR1 SQVTM and CDR2 ANQGSEA come from the germline V gene. This CDR3 is CSVFGGANVLTF. DNA of the CDR3: TGCAGCGTCTTCGGAGGGGCCAACGTCCTGACTTTC.

The J gene is TRBJ2-3, the V gene TRBV5-4; no firm D call. Germline CDR1 SGHNT, CDR2 YYREEE (reference sequence). CDR3 length equals 17 residues. Trimming cost V 0 bases and J 0 bases, with 14 bases left between them. The CDR3 loop is CASSLDLSPISTDTQYF. DNA of the CDR3: TGTGCCAGCAGCTTGGATTTGAGTCCAATTAGCACAGATACGCAGTATTTT.

The V gene is TRBV10-1, the J gene TRBJ1-6, with a tentative D call TRBD1 (6 bases). The CDR3 runs to 14 residues. V was shortened by 4 bases and J by 7 bases, with 11 bases between the two germline ends. Germline loops: CDR1 WNHNN, CDR2 SYGVQD (reference sequence). The CDR3 DNA reads as TGCGCCAGCAGTGGACAGGCCTCAAATTCACCCCTCCACTTT. Encoded protein: CASSGQASNSPLHF.

On this clone: This sample also contains other DNA sequences that code for the same CDR3. The gene calls are TRBV18 and TRBJ2-5; 10 positions agree with TRBD1. There are 15 residues in the CDR3. V lost 3 bases to trimming and J lost 5 bases; unmatched junction nucleotides: 6. Germline CDR1 and CDR2: KGHSH and LQKENI. The CDR3 here is CASSPLTGGRETQYF. CDR3 DNA: TGTGCCAGCTCACCCCTGACAGGGGGCAGGGAGACCCAGTACTTC. The full variable domain, rest sourced from reference TRBV18 and TRBJ2-5, is NAGVMQNPRHLVRRRGQEARLRCSPMKGHSHVYWYRQLPEEGLKFMVYLQKENIIDESGMPKERFSAEFPKEGPSILRIQQVVRGDSAAYFCASSPLTGGRETQYFGPGTRLLVL.

This chain uses TRBV4-2 with TRBJ2-4; D unclear. Germline CDR1 is LGHNA and CDR2 is YNFKEQ. V gave up 0 bases and J gave up 7 bases, with 10 bases separating them. This CDR3 has 14 residues. The CDR3 DNA is TGTGCCAGCAGCCAAGATCGGCAGCTCAACATTCAGTACTTC. The encoded protein is CASSQDRQLNIQYF.